The present entry profiles one T cell receptor beta chain with its context. Antigen unknown. The V segment lost 4 bases and the J segment 0 bases; nucleotides outside the gene matches: 5. The CDR3 extends over 16 amino acids. From germline, CDR1 is KGHSH and CDR2 LQKENI. These data belong to a study of T cell responses to AZD1222 COVID-19 vaccine. Generated by immunoSEQ multiplex PCR, the TCRdb table keeps only in-frame clones and is missing some. The profile shows about 120,000 clones, 80% to 85% of them singletons. The study's findings and limits: The study sampled repertoires only after the peak T cell response. Epitopes outside B.1.351 and B.1.1.7 mutated regions reportedly drew nearly half of spike TCRs. Clonal diversity was possibly underestimated; the donors were predominantly white British and more often female. Just five or six AZD1222 recipients tested seropositive at baseline.

This chain connects TRBV18 to TRBJ2-1, with 8 nucleotides matching TRBD2. This TCR came from an adult in good health. Sequenced material: peripheral blood, taken on day 0 of AZD1222 vaccination. CDR3 sequence (DNA): TGTGCCAGCTCACGGACTAGCCGCAGCTCCTACAATGAGCAGTTCTTC. Translating it yields CASSRTSRSSYNEQFF.